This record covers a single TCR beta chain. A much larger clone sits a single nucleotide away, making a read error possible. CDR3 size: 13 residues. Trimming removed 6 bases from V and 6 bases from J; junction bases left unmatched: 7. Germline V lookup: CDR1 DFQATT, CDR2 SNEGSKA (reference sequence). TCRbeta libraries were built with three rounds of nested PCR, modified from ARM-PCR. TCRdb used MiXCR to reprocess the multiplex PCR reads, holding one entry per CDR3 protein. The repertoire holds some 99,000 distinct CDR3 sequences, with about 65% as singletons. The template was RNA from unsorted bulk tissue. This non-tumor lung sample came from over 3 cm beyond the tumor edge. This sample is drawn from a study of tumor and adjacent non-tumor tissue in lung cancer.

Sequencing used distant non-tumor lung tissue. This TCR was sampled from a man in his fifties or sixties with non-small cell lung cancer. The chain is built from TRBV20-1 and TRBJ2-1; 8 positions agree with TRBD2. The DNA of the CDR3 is TGCAGTGCCCGGGAGGGCGTCTTCAATGAGCAGTTCTTC. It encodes CSAREGVFNEQFF.